This TCR beta chain was documented in a study of human T cells and chemical hapten exposure. About the research overall: Recorded diagnoses among the mostly female patients were alopecia areata, totalis or universalis.

This clonotype has a handful of counts. TCRdb re-called the RACE reads through MiXCR, storing one row per CDR3 protein. The sample records about 120,000 distinct CDR3 sequences, 13% being singletons. The sample's time point: pre-sensitization, week 0. Treatment reported: therapeutic diphenylcyclopropenone sensitization with weekly scalp DPC. Non-pregnant alopecia patients aged 18 to 70, suitable for DPC therapy. The specimen comprised whole blood, sampled in connection with sensitization to the hapten diphenylcyclopropenone (DPC). The receptor's source is a woman aged 18-30 years with alopecia areata. Some clones in this sample may be carry-over from other donors' samples.

The chain's CDR3 is CSASPSTSGVYEQYF. CDR3 in DNA: TGCAGTGCTAGTCCCTCAACTAGCGGGGTGTACGAGCAGTACTTC. This rearrangement joins TRBV20-1 to TRBJ2-7; 10 bases match TRBD2. The CDR3 sequence is 15 residues long. The germline CDR1 and CDR2 sequences are DFQATT and SNEGSKA (reference sequence). V lost 3 bases to trimming and J lost 4 bases; unmatched junction nucleotides: 9.